Here is one T cell receptor beta chain with its context. The data originate from a study of blood T cell repertoires in COVID-19. Study information: The United States, Italy and Spain were the sources of the acute and convalescent COVID-19 samples. PBMCs, B-cell-depleted T cells, or T cells provided the cDNA or gDNA that made up the material.

Germline CDR1 reads LNHNV; CDR2 reads YYDKDF (reference sequence). V lost 4 bases and J lost 3; bases outside the gene matches: 3. The CDR3 is 14 residues long. Under the authors' procedure: Amplification from reference gene primers served as the basis for estimated nucleated cell counts. Generated by immunoSEQ multiplex PCR, the TCRdb table keeps only in-frame clones and is missing some. Clonal size and the V and J genes are those of that table, whereas D and trimming came from the DNA. The table shows around 400,000 clones, with around 90% occurring only once. Sequenced input: peripheral blood. The TCR originated in a man aged 35-49 years with acute or convalescent COVID-19. This chain uses TRBV15 with TRBJ2-3; 8 bases agree with TRBD1. In nucleotides, the CDR3 is TGTGCCACCAGCAACGACAGGGGTACAGATACGCAGTATTTT. Residues: CATSNDRGTDTQYF.